This T cell receptor beta chain stems from a study of blood T cells in healthy people across ages (dated by TCRdb to 2015 to 2017). With regard to the full study: In model experiments, roughly one uniquely barcoded TCR beta cDNA molecule per two T cells was captured by template switching. The study measured age-related changes in TCR beta repertoire diversity using deep sequencing normalized with unique cDNA molecular identifiers. Four age groups were formed from the donors: young (average approximately 15 years), middle-aged (approximately 39), aged (approximately 60) and long-lived (more than 75). To avoid experimental bias, donors of different ages were spread randomly across the sequencing lanes. For two donors (one aged 18 to 29 and one aged 80 or older), the study analyzed two additional independent replicas of 1 million unique cDNA reads from the same blood draw.

The receptor library was made with 5' RACE. Sequenced using an Illumina HiSeq 2500. A second PCR of 7 to 11 cycles was performed with a sample-barcoded 5' primer and a J-beta primer mix. A template-switch 5' adaptor carrying 12 random nucleotides introduced a unique molecular identifier onto each TCR beta cDNA molecule. Each sample yielded at least 3 million CDR3-containing paired-end reads. All of the RNA was converted into first-strand cDNA using the Mint cDNA synthesis kit, with a TRBC-specific oligonucleotide serving as the primer. All cDNA was treated with uracil-DNA glycosylase and then went through a first 18-cycle PCR with the universal primers M1SS and BC2_uni_R. In the source study's methods: Each sample was normalized by randomly selecting 1 million high-quality reads, each carrying a distinct molecular identifier. Instead of being binned into consensus sequences, reads that shared molecular identifiers were thrown out. MiTCR, with a Q25 quality threshold and the strictest error-elimination algorithm, was used for CDR3 identification, clonotype clustering and error correction. Lower-bound total TCR beta diversity was estimated with a nonparametric unseen species model using Euler transformation. The public reads were run again by TCRdb, first through fastp at Q25 and then through MiXCR, and only productive beta chains were kept. Each CDR3 protein gets just one entry, which takes the most common genes and DNA from the rows behind it. None of the V and J calls come from the authors' own analysis; TCRdb made them. The sample table lists some 640,000 distinct CDR3 sequences, 49% of them with a count of one. 25% to 35% of the sample is held by the ten biggest clonotypes.

The germline V gene provides CDR1 ENHRY and CDR2 SYGVKD. V and J are truncated by 6 bases and 2 bases respectively, leaving an intervening sequence of 7 bases. The CDR3 runs 12 residues from the cysteine to the phenylalanine. Of all the DNA, just the CDR3 is kept, 36 bases in frame from base 1. The full study reports these points: Because profiling used bulk unsorted PBMCs, naive and antigen-experienced compartments could not be compared conclusively. The long-lived group showed more naive CD4+ T cells, fewer expanded clones and increased TCR diversity than the aged group, suggesting age selection. As age increased, observed TCR beta diversity per million T cells dropped in a roughly linear way, and a significant reduction was already evident by age 40. Estimates of total diversity based on one million sequenced T cells were considered lower bounds and underestimates. A strong correlation was found between observed TCR beta diversity and the percentage of naive T cells measured by flow cytometry. Because the CMV infection status of the donors was unknown, age-related changes in expanded clonotypes may potentially have been confounded.

Systemically healthy Caucasian individuals from Russia, 39 in total and aged about 6 to 95 years, were included as donors. Around 10 milliliters of peripheral blood were drawn from each donor into EDTA-treated Vacutainer tubes. Ficoll-Paque density-gradient centrifugation was used to isolate PBMCs, with at least 6.5 million per sample. Trizol reagent was used to extract total RNA from PBMCs, with at least 5.5 micrograms per sample. For every donor, flow cytometry on a PBMC aliquot measured the percentage of naive CD45RAhigh/CD27high T cells. This clonotype was observed a handful of times. The antigen it recognizes is unknown. No base-level quality is on record; no much larger clone is a single base apart.

This sequence uses TRBV10-3 and TRBJ1-1, with no D gene named confidently. This TCR came from a woman in her sixties or seventies in good health. The sequencing input was blood. The CDR3 corresponds to CAIRGVNTEAFF. The nucleotides read TGTGCCATCAGGGGAGTTAACACTGAAGCTTTCTTT.